Listed below are T cell receptor beta chains from one sample, sequenced in a study of early T cells in non-severe SARS-CoV-2 infection. One entry per CDR3 protein results from TCRdb running MiXCR on the 5' RACE reads. The data hold about 110,000 distinct CDR3 sequences, with 9.5% to 13% observed a single time. Source material: whole blood. All receptors derive from an adult who was a healthcare worker with PCR-confirmed SARS-CoV-2 infection or an uninfected control (not recorded which). The CDR3 runs from the conserved cysteine through the conserved F or W. D genes are given only for firm matches. The size of a clone is reported for some rows only, either as once, few or many, or as a class for expanded clones.

.,15,many,TRBJ1-5,TRBV20-1,CSAMGPGGPNQPQHF,TGCAGTGCTATGGGTCCCGGCGGCCCCAATCAGCCCCAGCATTTT
.,16,few,TRBJ2-1,TRBV9,CASSVDPTGTFNEQFF,TGTGCCAGCAGCGTAGACCCGACAGGCACGTTCAATGAGCAGTTCTTC
.,12,many,TRBJ2-1,TRBV11-3,CASSLTWNEQFF,TGTGCCAGCAGCCTTACTTGGAATGAGCAGTTCTTC
.,14,.,TRBJ1-1,TRBV6-1,CASSEGPMNTEAFF,TGTGCCAGCAGTGAGGGACCCATGAACACTGAAGCTTTCTTT
.,16,many,TRBJ1-5,TRBV30,CAWTRGGARNNQPQHF,TGTGCCTGGACCCGAGGAGGGGCGCGGAATAATCAGCCCCAGCATTTT
.,15,.,TRBJ1-6,TRBV2,CASSERTGNNSPLHF,TGTGCCAGCAGTGAACGTACAGGAAATAATTCACCCCTCCACTTT
.,14,.,TRBJ2-7,TRBV27,CASSPTTISYEQYF,TGTGCCAGCAGTCCTACGACGATTTCCTACGAGCAGTACTTC
TRBD1,14,few,TRBJ2-1,TRBV2,CASNPGQGHNEQFF,TGTGCCAGCAATCCGGGACAGGGGCACAATGAGCAGTTCTTC
.,19,many,TRBJ1-6,TRBV6-2/TRBV6-3,CASSSTGQLTFSYNSPLHF,TGTGCCAGCAGCTCCACAGGACAACTTACCTTCTCCTATAATTCACCCCTCCACTTT
.,14,few,TRBJ2-2,TRBV7-3,CASSSKSRTGELFF,TGTGCCAGCAGCTCTAAATCCCGGACCGGGGAGCTGTTTTTT
.,16,.,TRBJ2-7,TRBV4-1,CASSQVPSSGLYEQYF,TGCGCCAGCAGCCAAGTTCCGTCAAGCGGCCTTTACGAGCAGTACTTC
.,12,.,TRBJ2-7,TRBV14,CASSHASYEQYF,TGTGCCAGCAGCCACGCCTCCTACGAGCAGTACTTC
.,15,.,TRBJ1-4,TRBV5-1,CASSLGGQTNEKLFF,TGCGCCAGCAGCTTGGGGGGCCAAACTAATGAAAAACTGTTTTTT
TRBD1,14,.,TRBJ1-1,TRBV18,CASSPGTGNTEAFF,TGTGCCAGCTCACCAGGGACAGGGAACACTGAAGCTTTCTTT
.,13,few,TRBJ1-2,TRBV6-2/TRBV6-3,CASSHDGNYGYTF,TGTGCCAGCAGTCACGACGGAAACTATGGCTACACCTTC
TRBD1,14,few,TRBJ1-1,TRBV2,CASSERGLGTEAFF,TGTGCCAGCAGTGAAAGGGGGCTAGGGACTGAAGCTTTCTTT
.,16,few,TRBJ1-1,TRBV30,CAWRLIPGTQYTEAFF,TGTGCCTGGCGACTAATCCCCGGGACCCAATACACTGAAGCTTTCTTT
TRBD1,14,.,TRBJ2-7,TRBV28,CASSLGGQLNEQYF,TGTGCCAGCAGTTTAGGGGGACAGCTGAACGAGCAGTACTTC